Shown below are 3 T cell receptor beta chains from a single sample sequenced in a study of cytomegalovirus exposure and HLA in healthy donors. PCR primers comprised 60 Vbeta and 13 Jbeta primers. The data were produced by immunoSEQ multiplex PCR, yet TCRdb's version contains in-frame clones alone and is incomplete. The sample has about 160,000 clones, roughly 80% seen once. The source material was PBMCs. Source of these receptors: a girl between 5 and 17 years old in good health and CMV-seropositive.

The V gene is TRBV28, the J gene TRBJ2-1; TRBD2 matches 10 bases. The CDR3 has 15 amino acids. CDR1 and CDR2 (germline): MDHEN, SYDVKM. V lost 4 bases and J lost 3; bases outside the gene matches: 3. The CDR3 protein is CASSSAGGFYNEQFF. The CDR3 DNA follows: TGTGCCAGCAGTTCAGCGGGAGGGTTCTACAATGAGCAGTTCTTC.

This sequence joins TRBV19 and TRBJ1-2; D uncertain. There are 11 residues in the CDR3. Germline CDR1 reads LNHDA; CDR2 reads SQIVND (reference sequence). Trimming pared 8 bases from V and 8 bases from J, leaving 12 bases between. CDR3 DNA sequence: TGTGCCAGTTCACAGTTTATGGGCTACACCTTC. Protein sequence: CASSQFMGYTF. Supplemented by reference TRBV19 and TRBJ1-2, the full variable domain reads DGGITQSPKYLFRKEGQNVTLSCEQNLNHDAMYWYRQDPGQGLRLIYYSQIVNDFQKGDIAEGYSVSREKKESFPLTVTSAQKNPTAFYLCASSQFMGYTFGSGTRLTVV.

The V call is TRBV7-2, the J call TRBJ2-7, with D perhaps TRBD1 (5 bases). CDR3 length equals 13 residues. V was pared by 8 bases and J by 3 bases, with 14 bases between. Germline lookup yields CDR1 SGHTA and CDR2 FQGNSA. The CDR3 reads CASSQGVDYEQYF. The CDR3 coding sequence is TGTGCCAGCTCGCAGGGTGTCGACTACGAGCAGTACTTC. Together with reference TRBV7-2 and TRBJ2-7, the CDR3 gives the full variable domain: GAGVSQSPSNKVTEKGKDVELRCDPISGHTALYWYRQSLGQGLEFLIYFQGNSAPDKSGLPSDRFSAERTGGSVSTLTIQRTQQEDSAVYLCASSQGVDYEQYFGPGTRLTVT.